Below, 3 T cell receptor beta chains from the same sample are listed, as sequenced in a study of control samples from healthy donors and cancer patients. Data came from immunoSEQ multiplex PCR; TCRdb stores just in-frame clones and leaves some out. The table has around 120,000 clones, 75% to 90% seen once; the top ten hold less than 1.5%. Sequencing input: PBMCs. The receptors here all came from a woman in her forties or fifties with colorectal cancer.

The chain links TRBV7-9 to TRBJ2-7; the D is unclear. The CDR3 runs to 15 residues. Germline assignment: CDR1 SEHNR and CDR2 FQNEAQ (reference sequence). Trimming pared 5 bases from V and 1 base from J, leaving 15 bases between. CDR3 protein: CASSPDGPDSYEQYF. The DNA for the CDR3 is TGTGCCAGCAGCCCTGACGGCCCTGATTCCTACGAGCAGTACTTC.

The CDR3 DNA reads as TGTGCCAGCAGTCTATGGGCGGGAGGGCGTAGTACAGATACGCAGTATTTT. Encoded protein: CASSLWAGGRSTDTQYF. The chain employs TRBV2 and TRBJ2-3; the match to TRBD2 covers 9 bases. The germline V gene encodes CDR1 SNHLY and CDR2 FYNNEI. This CDR3 has 17 residues. Germline trimming cut 5 bases from V and 3 bases from J; bases unmatched to any gene: 12.

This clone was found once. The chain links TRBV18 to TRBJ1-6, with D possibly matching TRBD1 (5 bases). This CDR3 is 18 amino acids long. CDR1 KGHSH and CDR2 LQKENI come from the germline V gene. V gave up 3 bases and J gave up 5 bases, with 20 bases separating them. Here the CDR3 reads CASSPFGAIGDNNSPLHF. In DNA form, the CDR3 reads TGTGCCAGCTCACCTTTTGGGGCTATTGGCGATAATAATTCACCCCTCCACTTT.